This TCR beta chain derives from a study of blood T cell repertoires in COVID-19. Method: immunoSEQ multiplex PCR; TCRdb's copy keeps in-frame clones and lacks some. The profile shows over 250,000 clones, roughly 90% of them singletons. The V gene lost 3 bases and the J gene lost 5 bases, with 14 bases spanning the gap. The CDR3 consists of 15 residues. Germline-derived CDR1 and CDR2 are SGHRS and YFSETQ. This receptor was obtained from a man between 60 and 75 years old who had recovered from COVID-19. This sequence joins TRBV5-1 and TRBJ2-2, with D possibly matching TRBD2 (6 bases). Sequencing was performed on PBMCs or T cells enriched from blood (not recorded which). The DNA of the CDR3 is TGCGCCAGCAGCTCGGGACTTCCGGGGACCGGGGAGCTGTTTTTT. Translating it yields CASSSGLPGTGELFF.